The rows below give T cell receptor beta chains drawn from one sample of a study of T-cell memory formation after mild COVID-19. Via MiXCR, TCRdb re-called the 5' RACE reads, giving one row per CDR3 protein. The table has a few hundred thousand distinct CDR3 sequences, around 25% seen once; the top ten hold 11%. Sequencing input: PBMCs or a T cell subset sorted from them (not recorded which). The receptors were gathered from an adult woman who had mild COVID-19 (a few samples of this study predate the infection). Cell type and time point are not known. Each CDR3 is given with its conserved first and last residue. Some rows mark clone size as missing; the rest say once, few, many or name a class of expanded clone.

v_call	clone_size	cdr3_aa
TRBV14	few	CASSLREQYF
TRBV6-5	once	CASSYYGGVEAFF
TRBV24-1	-	CATSDLQFGGTDTQYF
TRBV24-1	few	CATSDLGTSGDKETQYF
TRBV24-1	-	CATRPGDRNEQYF
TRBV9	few	CASSVAEVEDYGYTF
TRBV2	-	CASSRAGAPGGSPLHF
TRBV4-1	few	CASSPGLAGDPLGNEQFF
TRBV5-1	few	CASSGGGLYEQYF
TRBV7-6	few	CASSFSGTAYYEQYF
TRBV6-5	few	CASSRGGQETQYF
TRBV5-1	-	CASSLELHNEQFF
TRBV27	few	CASSFNSPGPSTDTQYF
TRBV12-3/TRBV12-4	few	CASRASGPYEQYF
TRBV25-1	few	CASSERFSGANVLTF
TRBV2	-	CASSEIRQGSTEAFF
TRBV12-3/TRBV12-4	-	CASWEGLKETQYF
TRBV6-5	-	CASSYSIPALSSGANVLTF
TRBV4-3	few	CASSETSEIFYEQYF
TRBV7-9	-	CASSSPRQETQYF
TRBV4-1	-	CASSPGQGAFSNYGYTF
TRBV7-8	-	CASSFGRGEQFF
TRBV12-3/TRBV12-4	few	CASSLGPGNEQFF
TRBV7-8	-	CASSLVVVNTGELFF
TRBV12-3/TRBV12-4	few	CAPTGRQETQYF
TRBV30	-	CAWSSGGNEQYF
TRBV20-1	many	CSAYLAGVDHEQFF
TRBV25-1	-	CASSARETYNEQFF
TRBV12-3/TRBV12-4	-	CASSFRQGNTEAFF
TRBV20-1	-	CSAPAGAVDTQYF
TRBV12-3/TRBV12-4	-	CASSQGLAGLRFF
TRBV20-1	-	CSAPTGHGSNSPLHF
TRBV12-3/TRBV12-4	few	CASSPLGGNEQFF
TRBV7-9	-	CASSGETSQGGYEQYF
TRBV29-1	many	CSVVLAGAPSYEQYF
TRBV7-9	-	CASSLAVTTAYNEQFF
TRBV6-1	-	CASRGGQHSNQPQHF
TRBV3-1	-	CASTTGMGASRNYGYTF
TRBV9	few	CASSPRTGIDEQYF
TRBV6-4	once	CASSEGQGQPQHF
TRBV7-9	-	CASSQAGTYTQYF
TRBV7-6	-	CASSYRLSGANVLTF
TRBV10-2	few	CASLGLSSYEQYF
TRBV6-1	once	CASSGLRDRGNPEAFF
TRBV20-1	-	CSASRDGGGTGELFF
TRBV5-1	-	CASRRQENPDTQYF
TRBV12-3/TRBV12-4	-	CASIGAGTENTEAFF
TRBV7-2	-	CASSVGENTEAFF
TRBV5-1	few	CASSPEAGGPRGYTF
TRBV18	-	CASSPRDIIAEAFF
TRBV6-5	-	CASSLSTTGLSNEKLFF
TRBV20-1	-	CSAQGTSTTRDTQYF
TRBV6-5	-	CASSYARTSGGYNEQFF
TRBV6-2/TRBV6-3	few	CASSFPDHRETQYF
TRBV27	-	CASSPGLGELFF
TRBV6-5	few	CASSNRGRASSYNEQFF
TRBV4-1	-	CASRQQGMNTEAFF
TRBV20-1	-	CSAYNRWGVSTDTQYF
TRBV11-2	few	CASSLEPGHNSPLHF
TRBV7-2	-	CASAGHSNEQFF